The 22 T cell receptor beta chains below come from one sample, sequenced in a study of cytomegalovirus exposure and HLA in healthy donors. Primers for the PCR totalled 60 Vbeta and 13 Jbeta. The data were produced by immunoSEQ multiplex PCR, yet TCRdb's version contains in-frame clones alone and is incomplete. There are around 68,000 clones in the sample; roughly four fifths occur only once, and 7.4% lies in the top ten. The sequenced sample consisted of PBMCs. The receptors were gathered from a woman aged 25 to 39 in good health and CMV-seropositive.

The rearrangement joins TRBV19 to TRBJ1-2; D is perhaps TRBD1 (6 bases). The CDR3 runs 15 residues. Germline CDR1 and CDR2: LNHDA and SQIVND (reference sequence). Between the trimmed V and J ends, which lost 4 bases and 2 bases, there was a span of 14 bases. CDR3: CASSTTGPGNYGYTF. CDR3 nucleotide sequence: TGTGCCAGTAGTACGACAGGCCCCGGGAACTATGGCTACACCTTC.

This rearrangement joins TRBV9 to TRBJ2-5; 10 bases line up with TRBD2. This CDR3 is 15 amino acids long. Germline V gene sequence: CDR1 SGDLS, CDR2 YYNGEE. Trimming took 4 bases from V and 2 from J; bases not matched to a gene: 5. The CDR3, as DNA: TGTGCCAGCAGCCCTGGGACTAGCGAACAAGAGACCCAGTACTTC. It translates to CASSPGTSEQETQYF.

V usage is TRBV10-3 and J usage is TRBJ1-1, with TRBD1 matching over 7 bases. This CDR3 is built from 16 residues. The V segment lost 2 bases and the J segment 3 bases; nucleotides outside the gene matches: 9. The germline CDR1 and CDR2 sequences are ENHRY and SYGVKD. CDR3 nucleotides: TGTGCCATCAGTGAGGGTGACAGGGATAGGGACACTGAAGCTTTCTTT. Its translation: CAISEGDRDRDTEAFF.

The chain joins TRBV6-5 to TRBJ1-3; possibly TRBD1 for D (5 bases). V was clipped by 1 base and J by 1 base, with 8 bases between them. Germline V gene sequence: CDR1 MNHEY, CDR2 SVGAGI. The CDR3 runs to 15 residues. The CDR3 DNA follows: TGTGCCAGCAGTTACTTGGGGGGATCTGGAAACACCATATATTTT. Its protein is CASSYLGGSGNTIYF.

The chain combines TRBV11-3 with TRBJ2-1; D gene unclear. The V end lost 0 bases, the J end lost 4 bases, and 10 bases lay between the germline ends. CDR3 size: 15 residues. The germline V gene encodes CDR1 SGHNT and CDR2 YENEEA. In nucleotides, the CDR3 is TGTGCCAGCAGCTTAGATCAAGGAGAGTACAATGAGCAGTTCTTC. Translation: CASSLDQGEYNEQFF.

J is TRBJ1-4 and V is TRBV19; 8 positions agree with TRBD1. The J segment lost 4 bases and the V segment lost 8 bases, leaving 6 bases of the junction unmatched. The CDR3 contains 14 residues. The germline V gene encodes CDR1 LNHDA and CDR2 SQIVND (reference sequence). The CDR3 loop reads CASSGTGYNEKLFF. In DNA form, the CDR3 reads TGTGCCAGTTCCGGGACAGGATATAATGAAAAACTGTTTTTT.

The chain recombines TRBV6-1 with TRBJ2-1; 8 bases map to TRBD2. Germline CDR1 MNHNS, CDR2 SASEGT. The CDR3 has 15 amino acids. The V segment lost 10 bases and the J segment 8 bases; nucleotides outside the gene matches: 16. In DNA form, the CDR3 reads TGTGCCACCTACGACTCGGGACTAGTCATGGATGAGCAGTTCTTC. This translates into CATYDSGLVMDEQFF.

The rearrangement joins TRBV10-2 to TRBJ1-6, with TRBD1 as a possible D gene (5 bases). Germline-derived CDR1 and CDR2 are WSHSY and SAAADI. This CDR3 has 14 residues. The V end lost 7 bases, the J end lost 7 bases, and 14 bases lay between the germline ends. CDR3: CASIKGLENSPLHF. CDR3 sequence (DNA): TGCGCCAGCATAAAGGGACTAGAGAATTCACCCCTCCACTTT.

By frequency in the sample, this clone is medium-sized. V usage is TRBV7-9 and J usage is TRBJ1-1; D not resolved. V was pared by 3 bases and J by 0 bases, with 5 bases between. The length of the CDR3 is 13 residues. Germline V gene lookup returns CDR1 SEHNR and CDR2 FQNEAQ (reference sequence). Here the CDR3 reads CASSFTVNTEAFF. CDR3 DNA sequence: TGTGCCAGCAGCTTTACAGTGAACACTGAAGCTTTCTTT.

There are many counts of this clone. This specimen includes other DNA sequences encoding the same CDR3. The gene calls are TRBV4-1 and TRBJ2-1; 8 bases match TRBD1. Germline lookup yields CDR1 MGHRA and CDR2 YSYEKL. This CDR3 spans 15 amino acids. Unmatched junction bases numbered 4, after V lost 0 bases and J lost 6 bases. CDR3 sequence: CASSQDPDRANEQFF. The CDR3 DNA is TGCGCCAGCAGCCAAGATCCGGACAGGGCCAATGAGCAGTTCTTC.

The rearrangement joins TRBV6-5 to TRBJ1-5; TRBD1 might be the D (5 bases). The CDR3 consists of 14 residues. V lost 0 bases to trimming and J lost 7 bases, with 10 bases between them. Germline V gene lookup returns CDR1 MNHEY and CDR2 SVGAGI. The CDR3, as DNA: TGTGCCAGCAGTTACTCGGGCAGGGAACAGCCCCAGCATTTT. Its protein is CASSYSGREQPQHF.

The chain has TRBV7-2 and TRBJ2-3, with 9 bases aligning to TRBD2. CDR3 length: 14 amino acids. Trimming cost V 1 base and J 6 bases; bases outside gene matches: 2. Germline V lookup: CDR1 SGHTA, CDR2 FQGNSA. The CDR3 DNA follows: TGTGCCAGCAGCTTAGATAGCGGGAGTGATACGCAGTATTTT. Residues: CASSLDSGSDTQYF.

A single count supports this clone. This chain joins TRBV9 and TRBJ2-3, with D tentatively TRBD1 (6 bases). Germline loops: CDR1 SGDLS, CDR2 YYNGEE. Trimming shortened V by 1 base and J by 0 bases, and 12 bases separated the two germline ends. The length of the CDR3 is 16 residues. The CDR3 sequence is CASSVFDGTSTDTQYF. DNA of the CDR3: TGTGCCAGCAGCGTATTCGACGGGACAAGCACAGATACGCAGTATTTT.

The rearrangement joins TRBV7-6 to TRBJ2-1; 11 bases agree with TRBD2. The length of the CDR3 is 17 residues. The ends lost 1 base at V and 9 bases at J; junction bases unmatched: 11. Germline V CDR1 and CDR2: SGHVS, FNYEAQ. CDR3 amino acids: CASSLGTGTSGSGEQFF. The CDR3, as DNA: TGTGCCAGCAGCTTAGGGACCGGGACTAGCGGTTCGGGTGAGCAGTTCTTC.

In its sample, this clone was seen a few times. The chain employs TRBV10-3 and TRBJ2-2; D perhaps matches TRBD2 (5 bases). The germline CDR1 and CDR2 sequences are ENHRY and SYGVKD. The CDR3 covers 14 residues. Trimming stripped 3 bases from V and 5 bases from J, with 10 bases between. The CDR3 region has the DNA TGTGCCATCAGTGAAGGACTTTTGACCGGGGAGCTGTTTTTT. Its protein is CAISEGLLTGELFF.

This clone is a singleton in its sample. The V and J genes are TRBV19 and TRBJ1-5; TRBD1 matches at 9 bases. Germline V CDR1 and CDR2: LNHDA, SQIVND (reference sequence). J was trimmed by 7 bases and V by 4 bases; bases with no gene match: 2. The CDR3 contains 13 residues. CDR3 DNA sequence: TGTGCCAGTAGTAAACAGGGGGCCCAGCCCCAGCATTTT. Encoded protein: CASSKQGAQPQHF.

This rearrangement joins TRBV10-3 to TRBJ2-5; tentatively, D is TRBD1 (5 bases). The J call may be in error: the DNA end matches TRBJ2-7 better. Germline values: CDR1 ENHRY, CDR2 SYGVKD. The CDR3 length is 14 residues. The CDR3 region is CASRGIGDSYEQYF. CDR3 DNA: TGTGCCTCTAGGGGAATAGGGGATTCCTACGAGCAGTACTTC.

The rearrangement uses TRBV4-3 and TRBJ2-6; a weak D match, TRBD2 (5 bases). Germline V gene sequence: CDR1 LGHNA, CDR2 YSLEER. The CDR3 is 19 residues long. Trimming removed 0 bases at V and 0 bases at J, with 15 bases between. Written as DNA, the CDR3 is TGCGCCAGCAGCCAAGACCTAAGGCGAGGACTCTCTGGGGCCAACGTCCTGACTTTC. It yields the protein CASSQDLRRGLSGANVLTF.

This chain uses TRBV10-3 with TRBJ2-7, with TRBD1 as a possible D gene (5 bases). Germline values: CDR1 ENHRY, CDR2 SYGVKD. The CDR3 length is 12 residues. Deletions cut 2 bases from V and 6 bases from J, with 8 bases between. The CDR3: CAISEDSREQYF. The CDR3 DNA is TGTGCCATCAGTGAGGACAGTCGCGAGCAGTACTTC.

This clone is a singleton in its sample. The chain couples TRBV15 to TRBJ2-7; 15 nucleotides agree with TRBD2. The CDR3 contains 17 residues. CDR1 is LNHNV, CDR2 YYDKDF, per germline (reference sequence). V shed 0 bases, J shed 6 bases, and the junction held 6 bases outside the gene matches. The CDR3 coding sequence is TGTGCCACCAGCAGAGATCGGACTAGCGGGAGGGCCTCCGAGCAGTACTTC. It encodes CATSRDRTSGRASEQYF.

CDR3 coding DNA: TGTGCCAGCAGTTTAAAGCCTCCTAGCGGGGGCACCGGGGAGCTGTTTTTT. This gives the protein CASSLKPPSGGTGELFF. The chain is built from TRBV27 and TRBJ2-2, with TRBD2 matching 10 bases. The CDR3 consists of 17 residues. Germline CDR1 is MNHEY and CDR2 is SMNVEV (reference sequence). V was pared by 2 bases and J by 4 bases, with 7 bases of the junction left unmatched.

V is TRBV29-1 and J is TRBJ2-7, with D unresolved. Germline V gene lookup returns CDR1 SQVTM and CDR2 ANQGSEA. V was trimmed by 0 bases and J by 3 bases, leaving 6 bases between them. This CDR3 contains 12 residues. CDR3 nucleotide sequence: TGCAGCGTTGAAGAGGGCCGCTACGAGCAGTACTTC. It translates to CSVEEGRYEQYF.